This T cell receptor beta chain was found in a study of T cells after somatic rescue of genetic block. The CDR3 sequence is 16 residues long. The V gene lost 3 bases and the J gene lost 0 bases, with 12 bases spanning the gap. In germline, CDR1 is ENHRY, CDR2 SYGVKD. The assay was immunoSEQ multiplex PCR, and TCRdb's table has in-frame clones only and misses some. This table has under 150,000 clones, under 95% appearing once. The sample taken for sequencing was peripheral blood mononuclear cells (PBMCs). This sequence was found in a woman under 30. The J gene is TRBJ1-3, the V gene TRBV10-3; no firm D call. CDR3 region: CAISEGPGSSGNTIYF. CDR3 in DNA: TGTGCCATCAGTGAAGGTCCGGGCTCCTCTGGAAACACCATATATTTT.